This T cell receptor beta chain is from a study of beta chain features in type 1 diabetes. Study-level points and caveats: At VDJ recombination sites, type 1 diabetes patients had fewer insertions and more deleted nucleotides.

Of the isolated RNA, all was reverse transcribed, and so the sequenced material was expressed TCRB transcripts. Sequencing was performed with immunoSEQ multiplex PCR; in TCRdb, only in-frame clones are kept and a portion is missing. The sample contains about half a million clones, approximately 28% of which appear only once. There are a few counts of this clone. Its antigen is undetermined. The length of the CDR3 is 12 residues. V was trimmed by 6 bases and J by 5 bases, leaving 13 bases between them. Germline assignment: CDR1 SQVTM and CDR2 ANQGSEA. Purity exceeding 98% was reached by all sorted populations.

Sequenced sample: naive CD4+ T cells from blood. The chain employs TRBV29-1 and TRBJ2-5; D is perhaps TRBD2 (5 bases). The clonotype originates from a man between 18 and 35 years old in good health. DNA of the CDR3: TGCAGCGTCAGCGGAGTGGACGAGACCCAGTACTTC. Protein sequence: CSVSGVDETQYF.